What follows are 22 T cell receptor beta chains derived from one specimen sequenced in a study of tumor-infiltrating lymphocytes in oesophageal squamous cell carcinoma. Using its own MiXCR run on the PCR reads, TCRdb lists one record per CDR3 protein. The sample gives some 22,000 distinct CDR3 sequences, around 33% of which show up once; 9.5% to 13% is in the top ten. The sample taken for sequencing was esophageal tumor tissue. The source of these receptors is a male donor with esophageal squamous cell carcinoma.

By its share, this clonotype is medium-sized. The chain couples TRBV7-3 to TRBJ2-1, with TRBD2 matching 7 bases. V was pared by 2 bases and J by 6 bases, with 7 bases of the junction left unmatched. The CDR3 extends over 15 amino acids. Germline V gene lookup returns CDR1 SGHTA and CDR2 FQGTGA. The CDR3 region has the DNA TGTGCCAGCAGCTTAGCGGGAGTCACATCCAATGAGCAGTTCTTC. It yields the protein CASSLAGVTSNEQFF.

The J gene is TRBJ2-1, the V gene TRBV7-3, with TRBD2 matching 13 bases. Germline-derived CDR1 and CDR2 are SGHTA and FQGTGA. V shed 1 base and J 4 bases; nucleotides not matched to a gene: 1. The CDR3 consists of 16 residues. CDR3 region: CASSLRGLAGYNEQFF. The CDR3 DNA reads as TGTGCCAGCAGCTTAAGGGGACTAGCGGGGTACAATGAGCAGTTCTTC.

This clonotype appeared many times. The junction departs from the called germline gene at one end, perhaps through a read error. DNA for the CDR3: TGTGCCAGCAGTCAAGCCCTCTTGGACTATAGTTACGAGCAGTACTTC. Protein sequence: CASSQALLDYSYEQYF. This chain uses TRBV6-1 with TRBJ2-1; D possibly corresponds to TRBD2 (6 bases). The J call may be wrong; the DNA end is better matched by TRBJ2-7. CDR3 length equals 16 residues. CDR1 and CDR2 (germline): MNHNS, SASEGT.

This clonotype was seen many times. The chain carries TRBV27 and TRBJ2-5; D uncertain. Trimming took off 5 bases at V and 2 bases at J, with 3 bases between the two ends. Germline assignment: CDR1 MNHEY and CDR2 SMNVEV (reference sequence). CDR3 length equals 11 residues. The CDR3 sequence: CASSKQETQYF. The CDR3 DNA is TGTGCCAGCAGTAAACAAGAGACCCAGTACTTC.

This clonotype was detected ten times or more. A much larger clone lies one base from this, so it may be a read error. The chain couples TRBV7-9 to TRBJ2-7, with 8 bases fitting TRBD2. The germline V gene encodes CDR1 SEHNR and CDR2 FQNEAQ (reference sequence). The CDR3 extends over 17 amino acids. Trimming removed 4 bases from V and 7 bases from J; junction bases left unmatched: 18. CDR3 in DNA: TGTGCCAGCAGCTCCCCCCGGCGGGGGGTATCCTACAATGAGCAGTACTTC. The encoded protein is CASSSPRRGVSYNEQYF.

Regarding this clonotype: Since no conserved phenylalanine or tryptophan closes the CDR3, a read error is the likely cause. The DNA is omitted, as the CDR3 cannot be located on it reliably, and the CDR3 follows TCRdb's listing. CDR3: CASSLAVGYEQYFGN. The chain joins TRBV7-2 to TRBJ2-6. Germline V gene data show CDR1 as SGHTA and CDR2 as FQGNSA. The length of the CDR3 is 15 amino acids, counting both ends.

On this clonotype: A much larger clone lies one base from this, so it may be a read error. The gene calls are TRBV6-1 and TRBJ2-7; D may be TRBD2 (6 bases). This CDR3 is 14 amino acids long. V shed 6 bases and J shed 7 bases, with 19 bases lying between them. From germline, CDR1 is MNHNS and CDR2 SASEGT. The CDR3 protein is CASRGLDHYNEQYF. CDR3 DNA: TGTGCCAGCAGGGGACTCGATCATTACAATGAGCAGTACTTC.

This rearrangement joins TRBV7-6 to TRBJ2-5; the match to TRBD1 covers 7 bases. TRBJ2-1 matches the DNA end more closely, so the J call is doubtful. Per germline, CDR1 SGHVS and CDR2 FNYEAQ. The CDR3 is 12 residues long. The CDR3 DNA reads as TGTGCCAGCAGCTTAGGGGGACAGGAGCAGTTCTTC. Translation: CASSLGGQEQFF.

This clonotype was observed at least ten times. V is TRBV7-6 and J is TRBJ2-7; the D gene could be TRBD1 or TRBD2 (5 bases each). Per the germline V gene, CDR1 is SGHVS and CDR2 is FNYEAQ. Trimming stripped 4 bases from V and 2 bases from J, with 18 bases between. The CDR3 loop spans 16 amino acids. The CDR3: CASSSGSGQGPYEQYF. For the CDR3, the DNA is TGTGCCAGCAGCTCGGGGTCGGGGCAGGGCCCCTACGAGCAGTACTTC.

This clonotype ranks as large. This chain connects TRBV7-6 to TRBJ2-1; TRBD2 is a possible D gene (5 bases). CDR3 size: 13 residues. From germline, CDR1 is SGHVS and CDR2 FNYEAQ. The V gene lost 0 bases and the J gene lost 13 bases, with 13 bases spanning the gap. In DNA form, the CDR3 reads TGTGCCAGCAGCTTAGCTATAGGGAGACGACAGTTCTTC. Encoded protein: CASSLAIGRRQFF.

In regard to this clonotype: Without the conserved terminal phenylalanine or tryptophan, this CDR3 likely stems from a read error. The limits of the CDR3 on the DNA are not certain, so only TCRdb's listed CDR3 is given. The CDR3 sequence is CASRATGAAGYTFDS. The chain combines TRBV12-3 or TRBV12-4 with TRBJ2-7; the tabulated D call, TRBD1, remains unverified against the DNA. 15 amino acids form the CDR3, both terminal residues included.

This clonotype was detected many times. The chain links TRBV4-3 to TRBJ1-4; tentatively, D is TRBD1 (6 bases). Per the germline V gene, CDR1 is LGHNA and CDR2 is YSLEER. V lost 3 bases, J lost 4 bases, and 12 bases lay in between. The CDR3 covers 15 residues. CDR3: CASSHPMTGNEKLFF. As DNA, the CDR3 is TGCGCCAGCAGCCACCCAATGACAGGTAATGAAAAACTGTTTTTT.

V gene TRBV7-4 combines with J gene TRBJ2-4; 12 bases agree with TRBD2. Judging by the DNA end, TRBJ2-1 fits better; the J call may be wrong. CDR3 size: 16 residues. The germline gives CDR1 SGHVT, CDR2 SQSDAQ. CDR3 sequence: CASSSRTSGKSYEQFF. The CDR3 DNA sequence: TGTGCCAGCAGCTCCAGGACTAGCGGGAAAAGTTATGAGCAGTTCTTC.

This clonotype was detected ten times or more. V gene TRBV12-3 or TRBV12-4 combines with J gene TRBJ2-7, with 8 bases lining up with TRBD2. The CDR3 is 13 residues long. J gave up 3 bases and V 3 bases, and 1 base lay outside the gene matches. CDR3 region: CASSFSGSYEQYF. CDR3 sequence (DNA): TGTGCCAGCAGTTTCAGCGGGAGCTACGAGCAGTACTTC.

By frequency in the sample, this clonotype is medium-sized. The chain joins TRBV7-9 to TRBJ2-1; 7 bases fit TRBD1. The CDR3 totals 15 residues. Trimming removed 1 base from V and 9 bases from J; junction bases left unmatched: 9. Germline CDR1 is SEHNR and CDR2 is FQNEAQ (reference sequence). Here the CDR3 DNA reads TGTGCCAGCAGCTTAGTTTTGGGGGCAGGGGGTGAGCAGTTCTTC. Translated, it gives CASSLVLGAGGEQFF.

This clonotype was detected a few times. The chain uses TRBV7-2 and TRBJ2-1; 10 bases map to TRBD1. V lost 4 bases, J lost 12 bases, and 9 bases stayed unmatched. CDR1 SGHTA and CDR2 FQGNSA come from the germline V gene. The CDR3 is 14 amino acids. CDR3: CASSSGQGTMGQFF. The CDR3, as DNA: TGTGCCAGCAGCTCGGGACAGGGGACAATGGGGCAGTTCTTC.

This clonotype occurred many times. The gene calls are TRBV28 and TRBJ2-7; weak D call: TRBD1 (5 bases). The CDR3 loop spans 13 amino acids. The germline CDR1 and CDR2 sequences are MDHEN and SYDVKM. The ends were cut back, 5 bases at V and 2 bases at J, with 10 bases in the middle. This chain's CDR3 is CASSAGYTYEQYF. The CDR3 region has the DNA TGTGCCAGCAGTGCAGGGTACACCTACGAGCAGTACTTC.

This clonotype showed up just a few times. This chain uses TRBV19 with TRBJ1-2; no firm D call. Between the trimmed V and J ends, which lost 4 bases and 3 bases, there was a span of 6 bases. CDR1 LNHDA and CDR2 SQIVND come from the germline V gene (reference sequence). The CDR3 is made up of 12 amino acids. This CDR3 is CASSKRHYGYTF. As DNA, the CDR3 is TGTGCCAGTAGTAAACGGCACTATGGCTACACCTTC.

This clonotype was detected once. This chain uses TRBV28 with TRBJ2-7; 8 nucleotides match TRBD2. With the DNA end fitting TRBJ2-5 better, the J assignment may be wrong. This CDR3 is built from 17 residues. Germline assignment: CDR1 MDHEN and CDR2 SYDVKM. The CDR3 nucleotides read TGTGCCAGCAGCGGAGTCTTCGGGGGGGTACGACAAGAGACCCAGTACTTC. Translation gives CASSGVFGGVRQETQYF.

J is TRBJ1-1 and V is TRBV20-1, with a possible D match to TRBD1 (5 bases). Judging by the DNA end, TRBJ1-6 fits better; the J call may be wrong. This CDR3 has 15 amino acids. Per the germline V gene, CDR1 is DFQATT and CDR2 is SNEGSKA (reference sequence). This CDR3 reads CSARDDQGEASPLHF. CDR3 nucleotide sequence: TGCAGTGCTAGAGATGACCAGGGTGAGGCTTCACCCCTCCACTTT.

This clonotype is judged medium-sized. The chain employs TRBV7-2 and TRBJ2-7; no reliable D call. Germline CDR1 is SGHTA and CDR2 is FQGNSA. The V end lost 0 bases, the J end lost 0 bases, and 15 bases lay between the germline ends. The CDR3 loop spans 17 amino acids. DNA of the CDR3: TGTGCCAGCAGCTTAGCGCTTATGGGCCTGAGCTCCTACGAGCAGTACTTC. Protein product: CASSLALMGLSSYEQYF. Supplemented by reference TRBV7-2 and TRBJ2-7, the full variable domain reads GAGVSQSPSNKVTEKGKDVELRCDPISGHTALYWYRQSLGQGLEFLIYFQGNSAPDKSGLPSDRFSAERTGGSVSTLTIQRTQQEDSAVYLCASSLALMGLSSYEQYFGPGTRLTVT.

Within the sample, this clonotype is medium-sized. The gene calls are TRBV7-2 and TRBJ2-3; D could derive from TRBD1 or TRBD2 (5 bases each). Germline V gene lookup returns CDR1 SGHTA and CDR2 FQGNSA. CDR3 length: 15 amino acids. Deletions cut 1 base from V and 3 bases from J, with 11 bases between. The CDR3 region is CASSLDGTVTDTQYF. The CDR3 coding sequence is TGTGCCAGCAGCTTAGACGGGACCGTGACAGATACGCAGTATTTT.